This T cell receptor beta chain was captured by sequencing in a study of blood T cell repertoires in COVID-19. Study context: Samples taken during acute and convalescent COVID-19 were collected in the United States, Italy and Spain. T cells, B-cell-depleted T cells, or PBMCs supplied cDNA or gDNA.

Germline lookup yields CDR1 SGHRS and CDR2 YFSETQ. Deletions cut 4 bases from V and 4 bases from J, with 12 bases between. This CDR3 is built from 15 residues. Per the original data handling: Estimates of nucleated cell counts were drawn from the amplification of reference gene primers. Assay used: immunoSEQ multiplex PCR; TCRdb lists only in-frame clones, some missing. The DNA was the basis for D and trimming; V, J and clone size are from that table. The sample has about 130,000 clones, about 90% seen once. The receptor comes from a woman in her forties or fifties who had recovered from COVID-19. The sequenced material came from peripheral blood. The J gene is TRBJ2-6, the V gene TRBV5-1, with D tentatively TRBD2 (6 bases). The CDR3 nucleotides read TGCGCCAGCAGCCTAGGGACTCTCGGGGCCAACGTCCTGACTTTC. The encoded protein is CASSLGTLGANVLTF.